This TCR beta chain was sequenced in a study of CXCR3-negative and CXCR3-positive naive CD8 T cells. Study information: The TRB read total, about 130 million, broke down to about 1.5 +/- 0.3 million reads per library. The study's findings and limits: Naive cells that were CXCR3-negative or CXCR3-positive used TRBV-TRBJ genes alike, while memory cells diverged. Diversity proved comparably high across both naive subsets and much lower in memory CD8+ cells.

Germline V lookup: CDR1 SGHDN, CDR2 FVKESK. This CDR3 has 13 residues. Note on this clonotype: Its cognate antigen is unknown.

Through 5' RACE with UMI labels, the TRB cDNA libraries were prepared. TCRdb re-called the 5' RACE reads and gives one entry per CDR3 protein, without DNA. The repertoire shows more than 65,000 distinct CDR3 sequences; the top ten hold about 1.5%. CD45RO-CCR7+CD27+CD95- marked naive CD8+ T cells. The receptor was derived from a human donor in good health. Some clones in this sample may be carry-over from other donors' samples. Sequenced: naive CXCR3- CD8+ T cells from blood. Subset meaning: CD45RO-CCR7+CD27+CD95- naive CD8+ T cells lacking CXCR3 (TNR3-). V usage is TRBV14 and J usage is TRBJ2-7; with no DNA, the TCRdb D assignment of TRBD1 cannot be verified. CDR3 residues: CASRPGGHYEQYF.